Listed here is a single T cell receptor beta chain. This specimen comes from a study of OX40 agonist ivuxolimab in advanced cancers. In the study overall: Patients assigned to dose escalation were diagnosed with hepatocellular carcinoma, melanoma, renal cell or head and neck cancer.

This table comes from immunoSEQ multiplex PCR, and its TCRdb copy is limited to in-frame clones, with some not included. This table has tens of thousands of clones, roughly 90% appearing once. CDR1 MNHEY and CDR2 SMNVEV come from the germline V gene (reference sequence). This CDR3 comprises 15 residues. V lost 7 bases to trimming and J lost 0 bases, with 16 bases between them. The sample here was CD4+ or CD8+ T cells sorted from blood, taken in a trial of the OX40 agonist ivuxolimab. This receptor was identified in an adult with an advanced solid tumor such as melanoma, head and neck, liver or kidney cancer. The chain is built from TRBV27 and TRBJ2-7; D perhaps matches TRBD2 (6 bases). The CDR3 spells CASTVPRERSYEQYF. The CDR3, as DNA: TGTGCCAGCACCGTCCCTCGGGAGCGCTCCTACGAGCAGTACTTC.